This T cell receptor beta chain is from a study of long-term antiretroviral therapy in people with HIV. At the survey level, the v3.0 immunoSEQ assay was run. Data came from immunoSEQ multiplex PCR; TCRdb stores just in-frame clones and leaves some out. In the table there are about 20,000 clones, approximately 83% of which are singletons. Concerning this clone itself: Its specificity is not known.

Notes on the study in general: Whereas controls had wider CDR3 length ranges, HIV repertoires had narrower ones.

This receptor was identified in a woman in her forties with HIV. This specimen was unsorted PBMCs, taken 1.2 years after starting antiretroviral therapy.

For the CDR3, the DNA is TGTGCCAGCAGTTACGGGGGATACGGGGGAAGAAGCTACACCTTC. As protein: CASSYGGYGGRSYTF. This sequence joins TRBV6-5 and TRBJ1-2, with D possibly TRBD1 on 5 matching bases. CDR1 and CDR2 from the germline V gene are MNHEY and SVGAGI. This CDR3 is 15 amino acids long. V dropped 2 bases and J dropped 9 bases, with 19 bases sitting between them.